This is a list of T cell receptor beta chains from one sample in a study of yellow fever vaccine responses in identical twins. TCRdb reanalysed the RT-PCR reads using MiXCR and keeps one entry per CDR3 protein. The sample yields approximately 2,800 distinct CDR3 sequences, about 87% seen once. The material was T cells from blood (PBMCs), unsorted or a sorted subset (not recorded which), obtained before or after yellow fever vaccination (not recorded which). All receptors derive from a female donor who received the yellow fever vaccine. Both conserved end residues are part of each CDR3. Clone size is given for some rows only: seen once, a few or many times, or a class if the clone is expanded.

size | J | V | CDR3
NA | TRBJ2-1 | TRBV29-1 | CSAGPWVGYNEQFF
NA | TRBJ1-6 | TRBV15 | CATRTTYNSPLHF
NA | TRBJ2-1 | TRBV20-1 | CSARDRGSSYNEQFF
once | TRBJ1-1 | TRBV19 | CASSLPNTEAFF
NA | TRBJ2-1 | TRBV27 | CASRRTGGSYNEQFF
few | TRBJ2-1 | TRBV29-1 | CSAQDAGVSYNEQFF
NA | TRBJ2-6 | TRBV7-9 | CASSPGRGLSGANVLTF
NA | TRBJ2-4 | TRBV6-2/TRBV6-3 | CASSYSWNIQYF
few | TRBJ1-5 | TRBV18 | CASSPGVSNQPQHF
NA | TRBJ1-2 | TRBV5-1 | CAKHQNKTRDSYYGYTF
NA | TRBJ2-3 | TRBV24-1 | CATSDLQGPTDTQYF
NA | TRBJ2-1 | TRBV20-1 | CSASEREKKYEQFF
once | TRBJ1-2 | TRBV12-3/TRBV12-4 | CASSPTGPAFGYTF
NA | TRBJ1-2 | TRBV6-5 | CASSYSYRVNYGYTF
NA | TRBJ1-5 | TRBV19 | CASTKPISNQPQHF
NA | TRBJ1-1 | TRBV29-1 | CTVERGTEAFF
NA | TRBJ2-3 | TRBV2 | CASSKGVLTDTQYF
NA | TRBJ2-3 | TRBV19 | CASRTGPEKDTQYF
NA | TRBJ2-6 | TRBV20-1 | CSARTQGSGANVLTF
NA | TRBJ2-6 | TRBV15 | CATSRGLTLSGANVLTF
NA | TRBJ2-3 | TRBV2 | CASSERLRGNTQYF
NA | TRBJ2-2 | TRBV29-1 | CSVGKWGLGTGELFF
NA | TRBJ1-4 | TRBV15 | CATSREGGEKLFF
NA | TRBJ2-1 | TRBV5-1 | CASNLDGVLGEQFF
NA | TRBJ1-2 | TRBV10-1 | CASSNSGYGYTF
NA | TRBJ2-1 | TRBV25-1 | CASSELVGALEQFF
NA | TRBJ1-1 | TRBV10-3 | CAISPSVVGAFF
NA | TRBJ2-5 | TRBV29-1 | CSVSGGTGNQETQYF
once | TRBJ1-1 | TRBV29-1 | CSVVRNTEAFF
NA | TRBJ2-1 | TRBV11-3 | CASSHSGLAYNEQFF
NA | TRBJ2-3 | TRBV28 | CASSLLSTDTQYF
NA | TRBJ2-1 | TRBV29-1 | CSADRGYNEQFF
NA | TRBJ1-5 | TRBV15 | CATGTGGNSNQPQHF
NA | TRBJ1-2 | TRBV20-1 | CSASSGGDGGGYTF
NA | TRBJ2-2 | TRBV18 | CASSPGMSNTGELFF
NA | TRBJ1-1 | TRBV28 | CASSSGGRLDTEAFF
NA | TRBJ1-2 | TRBV10-3 | CAISEKTAFYGYTF
NA | TRBJ2-4 | TRBV3-1 | CASSTGSRGAKNIQYF
NA | TRBJ1-3 | TRBV28 | CASSLQGASKGNTIYF
NA | TRBJ2-3 | TRBV18 | CASSSGTDTQYF
NA | TRBJ1-2 | TRBV10-3 | CAISESRERGYTF
NA | TRBJ1-5 | TRBV27 | CASSLSGTGVQPQHF
NA | TRBJ1-2 | TRBV23-1 | CASSQPGLPYGYTF
NA | TRBJ1-2 | TRBV10-3 | CAISERAGDAYGYTF
once | TRBJ1-1 | TRBV5-1 | CASSWVSGGTEAFF
NA | TRBJ2-1 | TRBV29-1 | CSFGGNEQFF